The rows below give T cell receptor beta chains drawn from one sample of a study of T cell changes during pregnancy in multiple sclerosis. Sequenced by immunoSEQ multiplex PCR; TCRdb stores in-frame clones only, minus some. This table has about 62,000 clones, 80% to 90% appearing once. The sequencing here drew on peripheral blood, taken in the first trimester of pregnancy. The receptors were sampled from a female donor with multiple sclerosis, enrolled in a pregnancy study. Each CDR3 is given with its conserved first and last residue. The order of the fields is D gene, J gene, clone size, V gene, CDR3 DNA, CDR3 protein. The D gene is left open where the match is weak. Size values are once, few and many counts, or a class for expanded clones, and some rows have none.

d_call: .
j_call: TRBJ1-2
clone_size: .
v_call: TRBV5-6
cdr3_nt: TGTGCCAGCAGCGTACTGATCGAGTCTGGCTACACCTTC
cdr3_aa: CASSVLIESGYTF

d_call: .
j_call: TRBJ1-1
clone_size: .
v_call: TRBV23-1
cdr3_nt: TGCGCCAGCAGTCAAGGCAGGGTCACTGAAGCTTTCTTT
cdr3_aa: CASSQGRVTEAFF

d_call: .
j_call: TRBJ1-1
clone_size: .
v_call: TRBV2
cdr3_nt: TGTGCCAGCAGTGAAGCGGGCCGGTTGACTGAAGCTTTCTTT
cdr3_aa: CASSEAGRLTEAFF

d_call: .
j_call: TRBJ2-2
clone_size: .
v_call: TRBV27
cdr3_nt: TGTGCCAGCAGCCGAGCTGAGAAAGCCGGCACCGGGGAGCTGTTTTTT
cdr3_aa: CASSRAEKAGTGELFF

d_call: .
j_call: TRBJ2-7
clone_size: .
v_call: TRBV28
cdr3_nt: TGTGCCAGCAGTTTAGGAGGACTGTACAAGCAGTACTTC
cdr3_aa: CASSLGGLYKQYF

d_call: .
j_call: TRBJ2-7
clone_size: .
v_call: TRBV6-1
cdr3_nt: TGTGCCAGCAGTTCTAATCTCCGCGAGCAGTACTTC
cdr3_aa: CASSSNLREQYF

d_call: .
j_call: TRBJ1-4
clone_size: .
v_call: TRBV5-1
cdr3_nt: TGCGCCAGCAGCTTGAATCAGGGGCCCGGTGAAAAACTGTTTTTT
cdr3_aa: CASSLNQGPGEKLFF

d_call: .
j_call: TRBJ2-7
clone_size: .
v_call: TRBV29-1
cdr3_nt: TGCAGCGTTGGGCAGGGGAAGAGCTACGAGCAGTACTTC
cdr3_aa: CSVGQGKSYEQYF

d_call: .
j_call: TRBJ1-5
clone_size: once
v_call: TRBV29-1
cdr3_nt: TGCAGCGTGGCGCATACAGGGAATCAGCCCCAGCATTTT
cdr3_aa: CSVAHTGNQPQHF

d_call: TRBD1
j_call: TRBJ1-5
clone_size: .
v_call: TRBV4-1
cdr3_nt: TGCGCCAGCAGCCAAGAAGGGGGGCGACAGGGGGCTGATCAGCCCCAGCATTTT
cdr3_aa: CASSQEGGRQGADQPQHF

d_call: .
j_call: TRBJ1-1
clone_size: .
v_call: TRBV7-9
cdr3_nt: TGTGCCAGCAGCTTAGGAGGGATTGAAGCTTTCTTT
cdr3_aa: CASSLGGIEAFF

d_call: TRBD2
j_call: TRBJ2-1
clone_size: once
v_call: TRBV13
cdr3_nt: TGTGCCAGCAGCTTCGTATGGGGGGGTGAGCAGTTCTTC
cdr3_aa: CASSFVWGGEQFF

d_call: .
j_call: TRBJ2-3
clone_size: .
v_call: TRBV28
cdr3_nt: TGTGCCAGCAGTTTAAGGGGAATCACAGATACGCAGTATTTT
cdr3_aa: CASSLRGITDTQYF

d_call: TRBD1
j_call: TRBJ2-7
clone_size: .
v_call: TRBV10-1
cdr3_nt: TGCGCCAGCAGTCTATTATCGGGACAGATGAGTTACGAGCAGTACTTC
cdr3_aa: CASSLLSGQMSYEQYF

d_call: TRBD1
j_call: TRBJ1-1
clone_size: few
v_call: TRBV11-2
cdr3_nt: TGTGCCAGCAGCTCGGACAGGGTTAAAGCTTTCTTT
cdr3_aa: CASSSDRVKAFF

d_call: TRBD2
j_call: TRBJ2-1
clone_size: .
v_call: TRBV6-5
cdr3_nt: TGTGCCAGCAGTTACCGGGACTATACTGATGAGCAGTTCTTC
cdr3_aa: CASSYRDYTDEQFF

d_call: .
j_call: TRBJ1-4
clone_size: .
v_call: TRBV7-8
cdr3_nt: TGTGCCAGCAGTTTTAGTACCGCTCCCAATGAAAAACTGTTTTTT
cdr3_aa: CASSFSTAPNEKLFF

d_call: TRBD2
j_call: TRBJ2-5
clone_size: .
v_call: TRBV9
cdr3_nt: TGTGCCAGCAGCCCAGGCGGGGGGCAAGAGACCCAGTACTTC
cdr3_aa: CASSPGGGQETQYF

d_call: TRBD2
j_call: TRBJ2-2
clone_size: .
v_call: TRBV13
cdr3_nt: TGTGCCAGCAGCCGCGGGAGGGCCTCTACCGGGGAGCTGTTTTTT
cdr3_aa: CASSRGRASTGELFF

d_call: TRBD2
j_call: TRBJ2-2
clone_size: .
v_call: TRBV5-1
cdr3_nt: TGCGCCAGCAACTCCCTAGCGGGAGGAGGCACCGGGGAGCTGTTTTTT
cdr3_aa: CASNSLAGGGTGELFF

d_call: .
j_call: TRBJ1-1
clone_size: .
v_call: TRBV27
cdr3_nt: TGTGCCAGCAGTTTCCGTCCGGGCACTGAAGCTTTCTTT
cdr3_aa: CASSFRPGTEAFF

d_call: .
j_call: TRBJ1-5
clone_size: .
v_call: TRBV21-1
cdr3_nt: TGTGCCAGCAGCGCGCCTAAAGTAAGACAGTCAATCAGGAAGCCCCAGCATTTT
cdr3_aa: CASSAPKVRQSIRKPQHF

d_call: .
j_call: TRBJ2-1
clone_size: .
v_call: TRBV19
cdr3_nt: TGTGCCAGTAGTATACAAACGGCTAGGTTTTACAATGAGCAGTTCTTC
cdr3_aa: CASSIQTARFYNEQFF

d_call: .
j_call: TRBJ1-5
clone_size: .
v_call: TRBV30
cdr3_nt: TGTGCCTGGGGTAAGGGGTTTCAGCCCCAGCATTTT
cdr3_aa: CAWGKGFQPQHF

d_call: TRBD1
j_call: TRBJ1-2
clone_size: few
v_call: TRBV27
cdr3_nt: TGTGCCAGCAGTTTATGGCAAACCGGGACAGGGGAAGGCTACACCTTC
cdr3_aa: CASSLWQTGTGEGYTF

d_call: TRBD1
j_call: TRBJ1-2
clone_size: .
v_call: TRBV6-5
cdr3_nt: TGTGCCAGCAGTTACTCGACAGGGATCTATGGCTACACCTTC
cdr3_aa: CASSYSTGIYGYTF

d_call: TRBD2
j_call: TRBJ2-6
clone_size: .
v_call: TRBV4-3
cdr3_nt: TGCGCCAGCAGCCAAGATCCGACTAGCGGGGGGATATTCTCTGGGGCCAACGTCCTGACTTTC
cdr3_aa: CASSQDPTSGGIFSGANVLTF

d_call: .
j_call: TRBJ2-7
clone_size: .
v_call: TRBV5-1
cdr3_nt: TGCGCCAGCAGCTTGGGAGGGAACACAGGGACCTACGAGCAGTACTTC
cdr3_aa: CASSLGGNTGTYEQYF

d_call: .
j_call: TRBJ1-6
clone_size: .
v_call: TRBV10-3
cdr3_nt: TGTGCCATCAGTGAGTCACCGCGTTTCAATTCACCCCTCCACTTT
cdr3_aa: CAISESPRFNSPLHF

d_call: .
j_call: TRBJ2-3
clone_size: .
v_call: TRBV5-4
cdr3_nt: TGTGCCAGCAGCTTGGAGCGGCGCACAGATACGCAGTATTTT
cdr3_aa: CASSLERRTDTQYF

d_call: .
j_call: TRBJ2-1
clone_size: .
v_call: TRBV21-1
cdr3_nt: TGTGCCAGCAGCAAGGGCAAATCTCACCCCTACAATGAGCAGTTCTTC
cdr3_aa: CASSKGKSHPYNEQFF

d_call: .
j_call: TRBJ1-2
clone_size: .
v_call: TRBV19
cdr3_nt: TGTGCCAGTAGCGCAGACAGACTCATCCATGGCTACACCTTC
cdr3_aa: CASSADRLIHGYTF

d_call: .
j_call: TRBJ1-5
clone_size: .
v_call: TRBV18
cdr3_nt: TGTGCCAGCTCACCAACAGGGACGGGCCAGCCCCAGCATTTT
cdr3_aa: CASSPTGTGQPQHF

d_call: .
j_call: TRBJ2-4
clone_size: .
v_call: TRBV19
cdr3_nt: TGTGCCAGTAGTAAATTTTGGCTGAATGAAGCCAAAAACATTCAGTACTTC
cdr3_aa: CASSKFWLNEAKNIQYF

d_call: .
j_call: TRBJ1-2
clone_size: .
v_call: TRBV10-3
cdr3_nt: TGTGCCATCAGTGAGATTCGAGGAATTTCCAACTATGGCTACACCTTC
cdr3_aa: CAISEIRGISNYGYTF

d_call: .
j_call: TRBJ1-2
clone_size: .
v_call: TRBV6-1
cdr3_nt: TGTGCCAGCAGTAATCAGGGGATCGCGAACTATGGCTACACCTTC
cdr3_aa: CASSNQGIANYGYTF

d_call: TRBD1
j_call: TRBJ2-7
clone_size: .
v_call: TRBV2
cdr3_nt: TGTGCCAGCTTGGGACAGGGGGCTTACGAGCAGTACTTC
cdr3_aa: CASLGQGAYEQYF

d_call: .
j_call: TRBJ1-1
clone_size: .
v_call: TRBV5-6
cdr3_nt: TGTGCCAGCAGCTTGGGATGGGGCTGGGCTGAAGCTTTCTTT
cdr3_aa: CASSLGWGWAEAFF

d_call: .
j_call: TRBJ1-1
clone_size: .
v_call: TRBV7-9
cdr3_nt: TGTGCCAGCAGCTTAGCGGCCGGGACTTCGGGCACTGAAGCTTTCTTT
cdr3_aa: CASSLAAGTSGTEAFF

d_call: TRBD1
j_call: TRBJ1-1
clone_size: .
v_call: TRBV5-1
cdr3_nt: TGCGCCAGCAGCTTGGTGGGGTTGACAGGGTCTACTGAAGCTTTCTTT
cdr3_aa: CASSLVGLTGSTEAFF